Each of the 10 T cell receptor beta chains below was sequenced from the same sample in a study of Graves' ophthalmopathy and Graves' hyperthyroidism. Researchers took RNA transcripts and amplified TCR beta CDR3 regions from them. The first round was an RT-PCR with HTBI primers, and the second round was a multiplex PCR. TCRdb processed the multiplex PCR reads anew with MiXCR; each CDR3 protein has one entry. This table holds about 210,000 distinct CDR3 sequences, around 28% found once. The sequencing sample was made of peripheral blood. The receptors derive from a man aged 50-59 years with Graves' ophthalmopathy.

This clonotype was observed many times. V and J are TRBV6-5 and TRBJ2-7; 7 nucleotides align to TRBD2. V gave up 0 bases and J gave up 2 bases; unmatched junction bases: 4. The CDR3 spans 15 residues. Germline V gene lookup returns CDR1 MNHEY and CDR2 SVGAGI. CDR3 amino acids: CASSYSSGDTYEQYF. DNA of the CDR3: TGTGCCAGCAGTTACTCAAGCGGGGATACCTACGAGCAGTACTTC.

This chain connects TRBV27 to TRBJ2-7; 11 bases align to TRBD1. With V trimmed by 2 bases and J by 3 bases, 6 bases remained unmatched. CDR1 and CDR2 (germline): MNHEY, SMNVEV (reference sequence). This CDR3 has 16 amino acids. This CDR3 is CASSLVSGTGGYEQYF. In nucleotides, the CDR3 is TGTGCCAGCAGTTTAGTGTCCGGGACAGGGGGCTACGAGCAGTACTTC.

In its sample, this clonotype was seen many times. V gene TRBV7-2 combines with J gene TRBJ1-6; 9 bases match TRBD1. CDR1 is SGHTA, CDR2 FQGNSA, per germline. J gave up 7 bases and V 4 bases, and 5 bases lay outside the gene matches. The CDR3 loop spans 15 amino acids. CDR3 sequence: CASSSRTGVNSPLHF. The DNA for the CDR3 is TGTGCCAGCAGCTCAAGGACAGGGGTGAATTCACCCCTCCACTTT.

This clonotype appeared many times. This chain links TRBV20-1 with TRBJ2-5, with 8 bases lining up with TRBD1. V trimming: 6 bases; J trimming: 3 bases; junction bases outside the gene matches: 12. The CDR3 spans 15 residues. Germline loops: CDR1 DFQATT, CDR2 SNEGSKA (reference sequence). The CDR3 here is CSALPADRAEETQYF. CDR3 sequence (DNA): TGCAGTGCCCTACCCGCGGACAGGGCGGAAGAGACCCAGTACTTC.

The V gene is TRBV12-3 or TRBV12-4, the J gene TRBJ2-7; 9 bases fit TRBD1. Trimming at V came to 7 bases and at J to 4 bases, leaving 8 bases not matched to a gene. This CDR3 contains 14 residues. This chain's CDR3 is CASKASGTGYEQYF. The CDR3 DNA follows: TGTGCCAGCAAGGCTAGTGGGACAGGGTACGAGCAGTACTTC.

The chain is built from TRBV6-1 and TRBJ1-2, with unresolved D. The CDR3 has 12 amino acids. Trimming cost V 1 base and J 8 bases, with 8 bases left between them. CDR1 and CDR2 from the germline V gene are MNHNS and SASEGT. CDR3 sequence (DNA): TGTGCCAGCAGTGAAGGGCGTGACGGCTACACCTTC. Protein product: CASSEGRDGYTF.

This clonotype was detected ten times or more. This rearrangement joins TRBV12-3 or TRBV12-4 to TRBJ1-6; TRBD1 agrees at 9 bases. The V and J ends lost 2 bases and 6 bases, in that order; junction bases with no gene match: 5. There are 16 residues in the CDR3. CDR3 amino acids: CASSLSGTGSNSPLHF. In nucleotides, the CDR3 is TGTGCCAGCAGTTTATCCGGGACAGGGAGTAATTCACCCCTCCACTTT.

The chain employs TRBV6-2 or TRBV6-3 and TRBJ2-2, with TRBD1 matching over 8 bases. After removal of 6 bases from V and 3 bases from J, the junction contained 3 bases not matched to a gene. The CDR3 totals 14 residues. Looked up from germline, CDR1 is MNHEY and CDR2 is SVGEGT. This chain's CDR3 is CASRMDRDTGELFF. In DNA form, the CDR3 reads TGTGCCAGCAGGATGGACAGGGACACCGGGGAGCTGTTTTTT.

The sample holds many counts of this clonotype. The chain carries TRBV14 and TRBJ2-7, with no clear D. V was shortened by 1 base and J by 0 bases, with 1 base between the two germline ends. Germline CDR1 SGHDN, CDR2 FVKESK. The CDR3 is 12 residues long. The CDR3 DNA reads as TGTGCCAGCAGCCAAGTCTCCTACGAGCAGTACTTC. Residues: CASSQVSYEQYF.

This clonotype was counted a single time. The chain links TRBV12-3 or TRBV12-4 to TRBJ1-5; D may be TRBD1 (6 bases). V was cut by 6 bases and J by 1 base, with 10 bases left in between. The CDR3 has 14 residues. CDR3 amino acids: CASRRDTSNQPQHF. CDR3 nucleotide sequence: TGTGCCAGCAGACGGGACACAAGCAATCAGCCCCAGCATTTT.